Each of the 8 T cell receptor beta chains below was sequenced from the same sample in a study of CD8+ T cells in alopecia areata. Isolated RNA was reverse transcribed into cDNA used as the sequencing template. Repertoires were generated with immunoSEQ multiplex PCR, while TCRdb's copy carries only in-frame clones and drops some. The sample contains roughly 220,000 clones, roughly two fifths of which appear only once. Indicated treatment: oral pan-JAK inhibitor, 5-10 mg twice daily. Sequenced material: CD4+ T cells sorted from blood, taken between weeks 30 and 35, from a patient treated with tofacitinib. Source of these receptors: a human donor with alopecia areata.

Only a few counts were recorded for this clone. The chain combines TRBV19 with TRBJ2-5, with D perhaps assigned TRBD1 or TRBD2 (5 bases each). Trimming took off 4 bases at V and 5 bases at J, with 20 bases between the two ends. This CDR3 is built from 16 residues. The germline CDR1 and CDR2 sequences are LNHDA and SQIVND (reference sequence). The CDR3 DNA reads TGTGCCAGTAGTAAAGGGGAGTATACCCGTTCGGAGACCCAGTACTTC. Encoded protein: CASSKGEYTRSETQYF.

V usage is TRBV10-3 and J usage is TRBJ2-1, with 9 bases matching TRBD2. Germline CDR1 is ENHRY and CDR2 is SYGVKD. This CDR3 is 17 amino acids long. The V and J ends lost 4 bases and 2 bases, in that order; junction bases with no gene match: 9. CDR3: CAISGPSGVEAYNEQFF. The CDR3, as DNA: TGTGCCATCAGTGGGCCTAGCGGGGTAGAGGCCTACAATGAGCAGTTCTTC.

The chain is built from TRBV30 and TRBJ1-2; no reliable D call. In germline, CDR1 is GTSNPN, CDR2 SVGIG (reference sequence). The length of the CDR3 is 11 residues. The V and J ends lost 1 base and 8 bases respectively, with 8 bases between them. This CDR3 is CAWSGPLGYTF. In DNA form, the CDR3 reads TGTGCCTGGAGTGGGCCCCTCGGCTACACCTTC.

This clone was seen a few times. V gene TRBV30 combines with J gene TRBJ2-5; D unclear. V was pared by 4 bases and J by 5 bases, with 11 bases between. Germline CDR1 reads GTSNPN; CDR2 reads SVGIG (reference sequence). The CDR3 runs to 12 residues. The CDR3: CAWTQLAETQYF. The CDR3 bases are TGTGCCTGGACTCAGCTTGCGGAGACCCAGTACTTC.

About this clone: The sample has other DNA sequences that encode this CDR3 too. The chain has TRBV30 and TRBJ2-7, with D possibly matching TRBD1 (6 bases). With 1 base removed from V and 1 base from J, the gap between germline ends came to 8 bases. Looked up from germline, CDR1 is GTSNPN and CDR2 is SVGIG (reference sequence). This CDR3 contains 13 residues. CDR3 in DNA: TGTGCCTGGAGTGGACAGGTATCCTACGAGCAGTACTTC. Residues: CAWSGQVSYEQYF.

The chain links TRBV7-6 to TRBJ1-1; D is unresolved. In germline, CDR1 is SGHVS, CDR2 FNYEAQ. The CDR3 runs 17 residues. V lost 2 bases to trimming and J lost 1 base, with 17 bases between them. The CDR3, as DNA: TGTGCCAGCAGCTTATCGTCCGGATCCCCGGGGAACACTGAAGCTTTCTTT. It codes for CASSLSSGSPGNTEAFF.

The chain carries TRBV23-1 and TRBJ1-6; 11 bases agree with TRBD1. TRBV23-1 is noted as an ORF with a role that remains uncertain. V lost 1 base and J lost 9; bases outside the gene matches: 14. This CDR3 region has 19 residues. CDR3 coding DNA: TGCGCCAGCAGTCAATACGGACAGGGGGCAGGTGAGGGGATTTCACCCCTCCACTTT. Translated: CASSQYGQGAGEGISPLHF.

The J gene is TRBJ2-5, the V gene TRBV7-9, with TRBD1 as a possible D gene (5 bases). This CDR3 comprises 12 residues. CDR1 and CDR2 from the germline V gene are SEHNR and FQNEAQ (reference sequence). V was pared by 4 bases and J by 5 bases, with 8 bases between. The CDR3 loop reads CASSSRAETQYF. The CDR3 coding sequence is TGTGCCAGCAGCTCCAGGGCGGAGACCCAGTACTTC. Filled out from reference TRBV7-9 and TRBJ2-5, the complete variable domain reads DTGVSQNPRHKITKRGQNVTFRCDPISEHNRLYWYRQTLGQGPEFLTYFQNEAQLEKSRLLSDRFSAERPKGSFSTLEIQRTEQGDSAMYLCASSSRAETQYFGPGTRLLVL.